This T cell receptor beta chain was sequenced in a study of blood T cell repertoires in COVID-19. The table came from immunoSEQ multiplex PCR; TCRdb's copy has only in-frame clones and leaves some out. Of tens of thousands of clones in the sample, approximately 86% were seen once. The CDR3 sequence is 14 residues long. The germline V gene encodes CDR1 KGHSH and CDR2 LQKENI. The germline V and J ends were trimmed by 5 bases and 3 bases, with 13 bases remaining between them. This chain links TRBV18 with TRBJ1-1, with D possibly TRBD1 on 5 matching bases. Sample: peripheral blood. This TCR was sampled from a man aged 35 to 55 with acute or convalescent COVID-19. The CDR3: CASSSRGQDTEAFF. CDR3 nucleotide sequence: TGTGCCAGCTCATCAAGGGGTCAGGACACTGAAGCTTTCTTT.